One and the same sample provided the 20 T cell receptor beta chains below, sequenced in a study of blood T cells in healthy people across ages. Combining a sample-barcoded 5' primer with a J-beta primer mix, a second PCR ran for roughly 7 to 11 cycles. TCRdb reprocessed the 5' RACE reads via MiXCR and lists one record per CDR3 protein. In the table there are 1,100,000 or so distinct CDR3 sequences, 35% to 55% of which are singletons. The material sequenced was blood. These receptors came from a woman aged 60-75 years in good health.

V usage is TRBV7-2 and J usage is TRBJ2-1, with D possibly being TRBD1 or TRBD2 (6 bases each). In germline, CDR1 is SGHTA, CDR2 FQGNSA. V was pared by 5 bases and J by 8 bases, with 13 bases between. CDR3 length equals 13 residues. CDR3 region: CASSVEGGDEQFF. The CDR3, as DNA: TGTGCCAGCAGCGTAGAGGGGGGTGATGAGCAGTTCTTC.

Notes on this clonotype: With a much larger clone just one base away, this may be a read error. The V and J genes are TRBV7-2 and TRBJ2-5; D is ambiguous. Germline V gene lookup returns CDR1 SGHTA and CDR2 FQGNSA. The CDR3 length is 10 residues. The CDR3 sequence is CASSSEIQYF. The CDR3 DNA follows: TGTGCCAGCAGCTCGGAGATCCAGTACTTC. Together with reference TRBV7-2 and TRBJ2-5, the CDR3 gives the full variable domain: GAGVSQSPSNKVTEKGKDVELRCDPISGHTALYWYRQSLGQGLEFLIYFQGNSAPDKSGLPSDRFSAERTGGSVSTLTIQRTQQEDSAVYLCASSSEIQYFGPGTRLLVL.

V is TRBV9 and J is TRBJ2-1, with D perhaps TRBD2 (6 bases). The CDR3 is made up of 15 amino acids. Trimming took 1 base from V and 5 from J, leaving 13 bases between them. The germline CDR1 and CDR2 sequences are SGDLS and YYNGEE. The CDR3 nucleotides read TGTGCCAGCAGCGTATCGGGAGACCGTGACAATGAGCAGTTCTTC. This codes for CASSVSGDRDNEQFF.

The chain recombines TRBV7-9 with TRBJ2-4; TRBD1 aligns across 9 bases. TRBJ2-7 explains the end of the DNA better; the J call may be wrong. The CDR3 is 15 residues long. Germline CDR1 is SEHNR and CDR2 is FQNEAQ (reference sequence). The chain's CDR3 is CASSLWGGTGNEQYF. Here the CDR3 DNA reads TGTGCCAGCAGCTTATGGGGGGGGACAGGGAACGAGCAGTACTTC.

This clonotype was recorded at least ten times. This chain uses TRBV7-9 with TRBJ1-5; tentatively, D is TRBD1 (5 bases). The CDR3 runs to 12 residues. The germline CDR1 and CDR2 sequences are SEHNR and FQNEAQ (reference sequence). V was pared by 5 bases and J by 5 bases, with 7 bases between. CDR3 nucleotides: TGTGCCAGCAGCCGGGGGGATCAGCCCCAGCATTTT. Its translation: CASSRGDQPQHF.

This clonotype was seen more than once but under ten times. The rearrangement links TRBV6-5 to TRBJ2-7; 9 bases are a match to TRBD2. V lost 6 bases and J lost 6; bases outside the gene matches: 6. Looked up from germline, CDR1 is MNHEY and CDR2 is SVGAGI. The CDR3 length is 13 residues. CDR3 DNA: TGTGCCAGCAGCCGGACTAGCGTAAGCGAGCAGTACTTC. It specifies CASSRTSVSEQYF.

This chain uses TRBV12-3 or TRBV12-4 with TRBJ1-2; D is ambiguous. CDR3 length: 13 residues. Between the trimmed V and J ends, which lost 5 bases and 2 bases, there was a span of 9 bases. Written as DNA, the CDR3 is TGTGCCAGCAGTGTGTTGGGAAACTATGGCTACACCTTC. Its translation: CASSVLGNYGYTF.

The table lists this clonotype with a few counts. This sequence joins TRBV7-3 and TRBJ2-1, with 10 bases lining up with TRBD2. With V trimmed by 2 bases and J by 2 bases, 3 bases remained unmatched. CDR3 size: 16 residues. Germline CDR1 reads SGHTA; CDR2 reads FQGTGA. CDR3 amino acids: CASSLASGSPYNEQFF. The CDR3 nucleotides are TGTGCCAGCAGCTTAGCTAGCGGGAGTCCCTACAATGAGCAGTTCTTC.

The rearrangement uses TRBV20-1 and TRBJ2-5, with no clear D. The CDR3 loop spans 15 amino acids. Germline values: CDR1 DFQATT, CDR2 SNEGSKA (reference sequence). Deletions cut 4 bases from V and 3 bases from J, with 18 bases between. The CDR3: CSANRQVTPKETQYF. As DNA, the CDR3 is TGCAGTGCTAACCGGCAGGTTACGCCAAAAGAGACCCAGTACTTC.

This clonotype showed up just a few times. V and J are TRBV2 and TRBJ2-7; weak D call: TRBD2 (5 bases). There are 11 residues in the CDR3. CDR1 SNHLY and CDR2 FYNNEI come from the germline V gene. Between the trimmed V and J ends, which lost 7 bases and 3 bases, there was a span of 7 bases. As DNA, the CDR3 is TGTGCCAGCACCCGGGACTACGAGCAGTACTTC. Residues: CASTRDYEQYF.

This rearrangement joins TRBV29-1 to TRBJ1-1; 7 bases match TRBD1. Germline loops: CDR1 SQVTM, CDR2 ANQGSEA. This CDR3 has 14 residues. With 6 bases clipped from V and 6 bases from J, the junction kept 13 bases outside the gene matches. The DNA for the CDR3 is TGCAGCGTGACAACAGGGGTTAAAGGCGCTGAAGCTTTCTTT. Translation: CSVTTGVKGAEAFF.

This clonotype occurred a few times. Written as DNA, the CDR3 is TGCAGTGCTAGAGATCCCCGACTAGCGGGAGATGAGCAGTACTTC. It codes for CSARDPRLAGDEQYF. The chain combines TRBV20-1 with TRBJ2-7, with 12 bases lining up with TRBD2. The V segment lost 0 bases and the J segment 7 bases; nucleotides outside the gene matches: 7. This CDR3 is built from 15 residues. CDR1 and CDR2 (germline): DFQATT, SNEGSKA (reference sequence).

This clonotype has more than one count but fewer than ten. This chain uses TRBV2 with TRBJ2-7; a weak D match, TRBD2 (6 bases). Trimming removed 10 bases from V and 3 bases from J, with 13 bases in between. CDR3 length: 12 residues. Germline assignment: CDR1 SNHLY and CDR2 FYNNEI. Written as DNA, the CDR3 is TGTGCCACCACGCGGGGAGGCTACGAGCAGTACTTC. This encodes CATTRGGYEQYF.

As concerns this clonotype: The germline gene is not matched at one end of the junction; a read error may be the cause. V and J are TRBV7-2 and TRBJ2-7; D uncertain. The CDR3 is 13 residues long. Germline CDR1 SGHTA, CDR2 FQGNSA. The CDR3 DNA reads as TGTGCCGGCAGCTTAGCCAGCTCCTACGAGCAGTACTTC. Translating gives CAGSLASSYEQYF.

This chain joins TRBV29-1 and TRBJ2-3; D call uncertain. This CDR3 spans 14 amino acids. V was clipped by 6 bases and J by 0 bases, with 13 bases between them. CDR1 is SQVTM and CDR2 is ANQGSEA in the germline V gene. CDR3 nucleotide sequence: TGCAGCGTGGCCCCCCGGCTAAGCACAGATACGCAGTATTTT. It yields the protein CSVAPRLSTDTQYF.

The chain links TRBV3-1 to TRBJ1-2, with D perhaps matching TRBD1 (6 bases). This CDR3 spans 18 amino acids. From germline, CDR1 is LGHDT and CDR2 YNNKEL (reference sequence). Trimming took off 1 base at V and 4 bases at J, with 22 bases between the two ends. The CDR3 sequence: CASSQARIGTARGYGYTF. The CDR3 nucleotides are TGTGCCAGCAGCCAAGCTAGGATCGGGACGGCCAGGGGCTATGGCTACACCTTC.

The J gene is TRBJ2-7, the V gene TRBV27; 8 bases map to TRBD2. The end of the DNA aligns better with TRBJ2-5, so the J call may be wrong. Germline V gene sequence: CDR1 MNHEY, CDR2 SMNVEV (reference sequence). The length of the CDR3 is 14 residues. This CDR3 reads CASRRGLAGETQYF. The DNA of the CDR3 is TGTGCCAGCAGAAGAGGACTAGCCGGCGAGACCCAGTACTTC.

In this sample, this clonotype turned up a few times. The gene calls are TRBV10-3 and TRBJ2-6, with D unresolved. Germline CDR1 reads ENHRY; CDR2 reads SYGVKD. The CDR3 covers 14 residues. With 6 bases removed from V and 0 bases from J, the gap between germline ends came to 6 bases. Here the CDR3 reads CAISDASGANVLTF. DNA of the CDR3: TGTGCCATCAGCGATGCCTCTGGGGCCAACGTCCTGACTTTC.

The gene calls are TRBV7-8 and TRBJ2-3, with D perhaps matching TRBD2 (6 bases). Trimming removed 5 bases at V and 11 bases at J, with 20 bases between. CDR3 length: 14 amino acids. Germline CDR1 reads SGHVS; CDR2 reads FQNEAQ. The CDR3 nucleotides are TGTGCCAGCAGCCAGGCGGGGCGAGGGTGGGAGCAGTATTTT. It is translated as CASSQAGRGWEQYF.

As to this clonotype: A much larger clone is a single base away; this may be a read error. This chain joins TRBV2 and TRBJ2-1, with 13 bases aligning to TRBD2. V lost 4 bases to trimming and J lost 10 bases; unmatched junction nucleotides: 7. This CDR3 spans 15 amino acids. Looked up from germline, CDR1 is SNHLY and CDR2 is FYNNEI. The CDR3 reads CASSGGLAGLYEQFF. The CDR3 region has the DNA TGTGCCAGCAGTGGGGGACTAGCGGGACTCTACGAGCAGTTCTTC.